This T cell receptor (beta chain) is drawn from a study of blood T cell repertoires in COVID-19. Sequencing was performed with immunoSEQ multiplex PCR; in TCRdb, only in-frame clones are kept and a portion is missing. The repertoire consists of approximately 96,000 clones, with 81% occurring once and the leading ten covering around a tenth. The CDR3 is 14 residues long. Trimming shortened V by 4 bases and J by 2 bases, and 10 bases separated the two germline ends. Germline lookup yields CDR1 SGHRS and CDR2 YFSETQ. The chain links TRBV5-1 to TRBJ1-5, with D tentatively TRBD1 (6 bases). This clonotype was sampled from a woman of 80 years or more with acute or convalescent COVID-19. The sequencing sample was made of peripheral blood. The CDR3 DNA is TGCGCCAGCAGCATTTCAGGGGGCAATCAGCCCCAGCATTTT. Amino acids: CASSISGGNQPQHF.